The clone carrying this T cell receptor (beta chain) has only a few counts. As yet, its antigen is unknown. Primed by a sample-barcoded 5' primer and a J-beta primer mix, a second PCR proceeded for about 6 to 12 cycles. Each CDR3 protein gets one entry after TCRdb re-called the 5' RACE reads with MiXCR. The sample carries roughly 1,100,000 distinct CDR3 sequences, around 25% recorded once. Drawing of peripheral blood yielded ten milliliters from each donor. Per sample, a minimum of 7 million PBMCs were isolated. Per sample, at least 5 micrograms of total RNA were extracted. The record originates from a study of blood T cells in healthy people across ages. General study findings and limits: Higher naive T cell percentage went strongly together with higher TCR beta diversity.

CDR1 and CDR2 from the germline V gene are SGHTA and FQGNSA. V lost 2 bases and J lost 11, with 16 bases in between. This CDR3 is built from 14 residues. Separately, the same data were catalogued under a study of T cells of mothers and their children.

Material for sequencing was blood. The V gene is TRBV7-2, the J gene TRBJ1-5; perhaps TRBD1 as D (5 bases). The sequence was obtained from a girl aged 2 to 10 in good health. The chain's CDR3 is CASSLRVGDRAQHF. The CDR3 coding sequence is TGTGCCAGCAGCTTACGGGTTGGGGACCGAGCCCAGCATTTT.